What follows is one TCR beta chain and its context. Its antigen is currently not known. Per-base quality was not reported, and no clone a single base away is much larger than it. The immunoSEQ Assay, a bias-controlled multiplex PCR, was used to amplify TCRbeta CDR3 regions from genomic DNA. The original pipeline was this. The number of nucleated cells in each sample was estimated by amplification of reference gene primers within the assay. Sequence reads were collapsed and filtered to measure the absolute abundance of every unique TCRbeta CDR3 rearrangement. For each sample, productive Simpson clonality was calculated as the square root of Simpson's diversity index across productive rearrangements. TCRdb stores this immuneACCESS table with in-frame sequences only. Part of the clones is absent; in the studies checked, under half of the shortfall reflects unresolved V genes, and no reason is known for the rest. V, J and clone size reflect that table, while D and trimming were determined from the DNA. The sample yields approximately 180,000 clones; 75% to 90% were counted once. In total, the top ten clones hold under 2.5% of the sample.

The CDR3 spans 14 residues, from the cysteine through the phenylalanine. Here the CDR3 DNA is all that survives: 42 bases in frame from base 1. Trimming at the junction amounts to 4 bases on V and 9 bases on J, and the germline ends lie 16 bases apart. CDR1 MDHEN and CDR2 SYDVKM were looked up in the germline V gene. The entry originates in a study of blood T cell repertoires in COVID-19 (dated by TCRdb to 2020 to 2022). In terms of the full investigation: Collaborator samples came from the United States, Italy and Spain and covered acute and convalescent phases of COVID-19. Subjects who had been exposed to COVID-19, were actively infected with it, or had recovered from it provided the deeply sampled blood TCRbeta repertoires that made up the dataset. Where available, HLA class I and class II types were taken from metadata supplied by the sample provider and were not determined by assay-based typing. The repertoires were released in a freely available public database meant as a resource for research on the immune response to SARS-CoV-2. The prospective study material was composed of cDNA or gDNA derived from T cells, B-cell-depleted T cells, or PBMCs. The samples were drawn from two sources: the first 160 participants of the ongoing ImmuneRACE study, and 950 to 1,500 subjects contributed by 6 global collaborators. Sample metadata almost always included a de-identified subject ID, COVID-19 status, age in years and sex. What the authors observed across the whole study: The quantity of clinical and demographic metadata differed by source and by participant and was supplied without curation.

Enrolling through a virtual design, the prospective study's participants ranged in age from roughly 18 to 90 years and lived across more than 20 United States geographic areas. In the prospective study, participants were assigned to cohorts based on the clinical history participants reported in a screening survey and a study questionnaire. In the prospective study, whole blood, serum and a nasopharyngeal or oropharyngeal swab were collected from each participant by mobile phlebotomists. Participants in the prospective study had the option to provide additional blood draws and questionnaires over a roughly 2-month period. Before DNA extraction, prospective study blood samples were shipped either frozen or at room temperature.

The chain uses TRBV28 and TRBJ2-1, with the D gene uncertain. The source is a woman between 40 and 50 years old with acute COVID-19. Sequencing was done on a sample of PBMCs or T cells enriched from blood (not recorded which). The nucleotide sequence reads as follows: TGTGCCAGCAGTTCATGCCTAGGCTCCACTGAGCAGTTCTTC. It encodes CASSSCLGSTEQFF.